By share, the clone carrying this T cell receptor beta chain counts as medium-sized. This specimen belongs to a study of blood T cell repertoires in COVID-19. Study-level background: Samples taken during acute and convalescent COVID-19 were collected in the United States, Italy and Spain. Nucleic acid was either cDNA or gDNA, and it came from T cells, B-cell-depleted T cells, or PBMCs.

Original analysis: Estimates of nucleated cell counts were drawn from the amplification of reference gene primers. Assay: immunoSEQ multiplex PCR; the TCRdb copy retains only in-frame clones and omits some. D and trimming come from the DNA, and the V and J calls and clone size come from that table. The sample consists of about 170,000 clones, 80% to 90% of them appearing once. The length of the CDR3 is 13 residues. Germline V lookup: CDR1 SEHNR, CDR2 FQNEAQ (reference sequence). Unmatched junction bases numbered 4, after V lost 5 bases and J lost 4 bases. The sequence was obtained from a woman aged 70-85 years who had recovered from COVID-19. The V call is TRBV7-9, the J call TRBJ1-1; TRBD1 matches 7 bases. The sample comprised peripheral blood. The CDR3 DNA reads as TGTGCCAGCAGCCCAGGGGGGACCACTGAAGCTTTCTTT. It specifies CASSPGGTTEAFF.